Listed here are 23 T cell receptor beta chains from one sample, sequenced in a study of cytomegalovirus exposure and HLA in healthy donors. Both 60 Vbeta primers and 13 Jbeta primers went into the PCR. The table came from immunoSEQ multiplex PCR; TCRdb's copy has only in-frame clones and leaves some out. Among tens of thousands of clones listed, less than 80% were seen once. The sample consisted of PBMCs. The receptors here all came from a woman between 40 and 55 years old in good health and CMV-seropositive.

The chain carries TRBV7-9 and TRBJ2-7; tentative D call: TRBD1 (5 bases). V lost 8 bases and J 3 bases, leaving 17 bases between the germline ends. This CDR3 has 14 residues. Germline V gives CDR1 SEHNR, CDR2 FQNEAQ (reference sequence). CDR3: CASSLGQVGYEQYF. In DNA form, the CDR3 reads TGTGCCAGCTCTTTGGGGCAGGTCGGCTACGAGCAGTACTTC.

This sequence joins TRBV5-1 and TRBJ1-5; 7 bases are shared with TRBD1. Germline V gene lookup returns CDR1 SGHRS and CDR2 YFSETQ. CDR3 length equals 15 residues. Trimming took 4 bases from V and 2 from J; bases not matched to a gene: 6. The DNA of the CDR3 is TGCGCCAGCAGCCCCGATACAGGGGGCAATCAGCCCCAGCATTTT. Its translation is CASSPDTGGNQPQHF. The full variable domain, rest sourced from reference TRBV5-1 and TRBJ1-5, is KAGVTQTPRYLIKTRGQQVTLSCSPISGHRSVSWYQQTPGQGLQFLFEYFSETQRNKGNFPGRFSGRQFSNSRSEMNVSTLELGDSALYLCASSPDTGGNQPQHFGDGTRLSIL.

This chain connects TRBV28 to TRBJ1-2, with 8 bases matching TRBD1. Germline loops: CDR1 MDHEN, CDR2 SYDVKM. After removal of 4 bases from V and 4 bases from J, the junction contained 5 bases not matched to a gene. There are 14 residues in the CDR3. The CDR3 nucleotides are TGTGCCAGCAGTTCCGGACAGGGTGCCTATGGCTACACCTTC. It translates to CASSSGQGAYGYTF.

V and J are TRBV29-1 and TRBJ2-3, with TRBD2 matching 14 bases. The CDR3 covers 14 residues. CDR1 SQVTM and CDR2 ANQGSEA come from the germline V gene. Trimming at V came to 6 bases and at J to 6 bases, leaving 5 bases not matched to a gene. In nucleotides, the CDR3 is TGCAGCGTCCGGGGACTAGCGGGAGTGGATACGCAGTATTTT. Translation: CSVRGLAGVDTQYF.

This clone was recorded a few times. The chain joins TRBV5-1 to TRBJ1-3; unclear D gene. Germline assignment: CDR1 SGHRS and CDR2 YFSETQ. Between the trimmed V and J ends, which lost 0 bases and 0 bases, there was a span of 7 bases. There are 15 residues in the CDR3. CDR3 protein: CASSLVPSSGNTIYF. CDR3 DNA: TGCGCCAGCAGCTTGGTTCCCAGCTCTGGAAACACCATATATTTT.

For the CDR3, the DNA is TGTGCTAGTGGTCCGGACAGGGACCCTACAGAGAACGAGCAGTACTTC. Its translation is CASGPDRDPTENEQYF. The chain joins TRBV12-5 to TRBJ2-7; 8 bases map to TRBD1. Germline-derived CDR1 and CDR2 are LGHNT and FRNRAP. This CDR3 comprises 16 residues. J lost 5 bases, V lost 5 bases, and 14 bases had no gene match.

The gene calls are TRBV5-1 and TRBJ2-1; 8 bases map to TRBD2. The CDR3 totals 17 residues. J was trimmed by 7 bases and V by 0 bases; bases with no gene match: 12. CDR1 is SGHRS, CDR2 YFSETQ, per germline. The CDR3 here is CASSLEALAGLLNEQFF. CDR3 in DNA: TGCGCCAGCAGCTTGGAGGCGCTAGCGGGTTTGTTGAATGAGCAGTTCTTC.

This chain links TRBV7-3 with TRBJ2-1, with 8 bases lining up with TRBD2. In germline, CDR1 is SGHTA, CDR2 FQGTGA. There are 16 residues in the CDR3. V trimming: 2 bases; J trimming: 0 bases; junction bases outside the gene matches: 3. The CDR3 sequence: CASSLGLAGSYNEQFF. DNA for the CDR3: TGTGCCAGCAGCTTAGGTCTAGCGGGCTCCTACAATGAGCAGTTCTTC.

This clone showed up just a few times. The chain joins TRBV6-5 to TRBJ2-7, with 7 bases matching TRBD1. The germline V gene has CDR1 MNHEY and CDR2 SVGAGI. The J segment lost 3 bases and the V segment lost 7 bases, leaving 12 bases of the junction unmatched. The CDR3 loop spans 15 amino acids. This CDR3 is CASTRTAQGVYEQYF. Here the CDR3 DNA reads TGTGCCAGCACCCGAACAGCCCAGGGGGTCTACGAGCAGTACTTC.

The genes are TRBV7-9 and TRBJ2-1; D perhaps matches TRBD2 (6 bases). Germline CDR1 is SEHNR and CDR2 is FQNEAQ (reference sequence). This CDR3 region has 12 residues. Trimming shortened V by 4 bases and J by 6 bases, and 7 bases separated the two germline ends. The CDR3 bases are TGTGCCAGCAGCTCCGGGGGCAATGAGCAGTTCTTC. This gives the protein CASSSGGNEQFF.

The chain uses TRBV12-5 and TRBJ1-2, with unresolved D. Trimming took off 1 base at V and 0 bases at J, with 6 bases between the two ends. CDR3 length: 14 amino acids. CDR1 and CDR2 (germline): LGHNT, FRNRAP. CDR3 bases: TGTGCTAGTGGTTTGGGGGCCACTAACTATGGCTACACCTTC. Translating gives CASGLGATNYGYTF.

This clone has more than one count but fewer than ten. V usage is TRBV7-2 and J usage is TRBJ2-7; 11 nucleotides agree with TRBD2. Germline CDR1 reads SGHTA; CDR2 reads FQGNSA. Germline trimming cut 0 bases from V and 6 bases from J; bases unmatched to any gene: 10. The CDR3 contains 17 residues. The CDR3 DNA follows: TGTGCCAGCAGCTTAGCTAGCGGGAGGGCCAGGCTCGGCGAGCAGTACTTC. The encoded protein is CASSLASGRARLGEQYF. Combining the CDR3 with reference TRBV7-2 and TRBJ2-7 gives the whole variable domain GAGVSQSPSNKVTEKGKDVELRCDPISGHTALYWYRQSLGQGLEFLIYFQGNSAPDKSGLPSDRFSAERTGGSVSTLTIQRTQQEDSAVYLCASSLASGRARLGEQYFGPGTRLTVT.

The chain is built from TRBV18 and TRBJ2-7; perhaps TRBD2 as D (5 bases). This CDR3 spans 16 amino acids. Germline loops: CDR1 KGHSH, CDR2 LQKENI. Trimming pared 6 bases from V and 4 bases from J, leaving 22 bases between. The CDR3 loop is CASSLGVPSALYEQYF. DNA of the CDR3: TGTGCCAGCTCCCTGGGAGTACCCAGTGCCCTGTACGAGCAGTACTTC.

The CDR3 is CASSTQGQGNQPQHF. The CDR3 nucleotides read TGTGCCAGCAGTACCCAGGGACAGGGAAACCAGCCCCAGCATTTT. This rearrangement joins TRBV28 to TRBJ1-5, with 9 bases fitting TRBD1. CDR3 length: 15 amino acids. The V and J ends lost 5 bases and 7 bases, in that order; junction bases with no gene match: 9. The germline CDR1 and CDR2 sequences are MDHEN and SYDVKM.

The V gene is TRBV10-3, the J gene TRBJ1-2; D unresolved. Between the trimmed V and J ends, which lost 0 bases and 3 bases, there was a span of 17 bases. This CDR3 has 17 residues. Germline V gives CDR1 ENHRY, CDR2 SYGVKD. The CDR3 bases are TGTGCCATCAGTGAGTCAGGACGCCGATCGGGAGACTATGGCTACACCTTC. It yields the protein CAISESGRRSGDYGYTF.

This clone showed up just a few times. The chain uses TRBV7-9 and TRBJ1-5; 7 bases line up with TRBD1. The trim removed 7 bases at V and 1 base at J, leaving 4 bases unmatched. The CDR3 consists of 14 residues. The V gene's germline CDR1 is SEHNR and CDR2 FQNEAQ (reference sequence). CDR3 sequence: CASNKGQSNQPQHF. CDR3 coding DNA: TGTGCCAGCAACAAGGGACAGAGCAATCAGCCCCAGCATTTT.

The rearrangement links TRBV15 to TRBJ2-3; TRBD2 matches 7 bases. Looked up from germline, CDR1 is LNHNV and CDR2 is YYDKDF (reference sequence). V lost 3 bases to trimming and J lost 5 bases; unmatched junction nucleotides: 5. There are 14 residues in the CDR3. CDR3 region: CATSRGRAVDTQYF. CDR3 DNA: TGTGCCACCAGCAGGGGGAGGGCCGTAGATACGCAGTATTTT.

The V and J genes are TRBV6-1 and TRBJ2-5; TRBD2 matches 14 bases. The J call is in doubt because the DNA end fits TRBJ2-7 better. The CDR3 spans 15 residues. The V gene's germline CDR1 is MNHNS and CDR2 SASEGT. The CDR3, as DNA: TGTGCCAGCAGTGATGGGACTAGCGGGAGCTACGAGCAGTACTTC. This codes for CASSDGTSGSYEQYF.

The chain combines TRBV2 with TRBJ2-2, with D perhaps matching TRBD1 (6 bases). From germline, CDR1 is SNHLY and CDR2 FYNNEI. Between the trimmed V and J ends, which lost 5 bases and 5 bases, there was a span of 12 bases. This CDR3 is built from 14 residues. The CDR3 DNA sequence: TGTGCCAGCAGTACCCAGGGGTGGACCGGGGAGCTGTTTTTT. The encoded protein is CASSTQGWTGELFF.

The chain employs TRBV4-1 and TRBJ2-2; D might be TRBD1 (6 bases). Trimming took 3 bases from V and 4 from J, leaving 12 bases between them. CDR3 length: 15 residues. Germline loops: CDR1 MGHRA, CDR2 YSYEKL. This CDR3 is CASSQGRQVTGELFF. CDR3 sequence (DNA): TGCGCCAGCAGCCAGGGAAGACAGGTCACCGGGGAGCTGTTTTTT.

The chain joins TRBV5-1 to TRBJ2-7; D perhaps matches TRBD2 (5 bases). V lost 2 bases, J lost 3 bases, and 12 bases lay in between. The CDR3 loop spans 14 amino acids. The germline gives CDR1 SGHRS, CDR2 YFSETQ. The CDR3: CASSLLVANYEQYF. CDR3 DNA sequence: TGCGCCAGCAGCTTACTAGTCGCAAACTACGAGCAGTACTTC.

This chain uses TRBV7-2 with TRBJ1-4; possible D gene TRBD1, 5 bases. This CDR3 spans 13 amino acids. CDR1 and CDR2 (germline): SGHTA, FQGNSA. V gave up 7 bases and J gave up 8 bases, with 14 bases separating them. The CDR3 DNA follows: TGTGCCAGCACCCCAGGGTTGGGGGAAAAACTGTTTTTT. Translated: CASTPGLGEKLFF.

The chain joins TRBV29-1 to TRBJ1-1; no definite D call. This CDR3 has 14 amino acids. Germline CDR1 and CDR2: SQVTM and ANQGSEA. V shed 7 bases and J shed 0 bases, with 15 bases lying between them. Here the CDR3 DNA reads TGCAGCGCTTTACGGGGATCCCTGAACACTGAAGCTTTCTTT. It translates to CSALRGSLNTEAFF. The full variable domain, with the rest looked up from reference TRBV29-1 and TRBJ1-1, is SAVISQKPSRDICQRGTSLTIQCQVDSQVTMMFWYRQQPGQSLTLIATANQGSEATYESGFVIDKFPISRPNLTFSTLTVSNMSPEDSSIYLCSALRGSLNTEAFFGQGTRLTVV.